This T cell receptor beta chain derives from a study of beta chain features in type 1 diabetes. Study-wide results and limits: TCRB CDR3s were moderately but significantly shorter in Type 1 diabetes patients in all four CD4+ subsets.

Points on this clone: The target antigen is unknown.

Of the isolated RNA, all was reverse transcribed, and so the sequenced material was expressed TCRB transcripts. Naive, central memory and regulatory T cell samples averaged roughly 3.6 million immunoSEQ reads each. Sequencing used immunoSEQ multiplex PCR; TCRdb keeps in-frame clones, though not all of them. The sample lists under 300,000 clones; around 14% were seen once. The V gene's germline CDR1 is SEHNR and CDR2 FQNEAQ (reference sequence). The CDR3 is 13 amino acids. V was cut by 5 bases and J by 8 bases, with 15 bases left in between. Sequenced sample: naive CD4+ T cells from blood. The sequence derives from a man aged 25 to 40 with type 1 diabetes. The chain uses TRBV7-9 and TRBJ1-2; D possibly corresponds to TRBD1 (6 bases). CDR3 protein: CASSPGTLAGYTF. The CDR3 coding sequence is TGTGCCAGCAGCCCAGGGACATTGGCCGGCTACACCTTC.